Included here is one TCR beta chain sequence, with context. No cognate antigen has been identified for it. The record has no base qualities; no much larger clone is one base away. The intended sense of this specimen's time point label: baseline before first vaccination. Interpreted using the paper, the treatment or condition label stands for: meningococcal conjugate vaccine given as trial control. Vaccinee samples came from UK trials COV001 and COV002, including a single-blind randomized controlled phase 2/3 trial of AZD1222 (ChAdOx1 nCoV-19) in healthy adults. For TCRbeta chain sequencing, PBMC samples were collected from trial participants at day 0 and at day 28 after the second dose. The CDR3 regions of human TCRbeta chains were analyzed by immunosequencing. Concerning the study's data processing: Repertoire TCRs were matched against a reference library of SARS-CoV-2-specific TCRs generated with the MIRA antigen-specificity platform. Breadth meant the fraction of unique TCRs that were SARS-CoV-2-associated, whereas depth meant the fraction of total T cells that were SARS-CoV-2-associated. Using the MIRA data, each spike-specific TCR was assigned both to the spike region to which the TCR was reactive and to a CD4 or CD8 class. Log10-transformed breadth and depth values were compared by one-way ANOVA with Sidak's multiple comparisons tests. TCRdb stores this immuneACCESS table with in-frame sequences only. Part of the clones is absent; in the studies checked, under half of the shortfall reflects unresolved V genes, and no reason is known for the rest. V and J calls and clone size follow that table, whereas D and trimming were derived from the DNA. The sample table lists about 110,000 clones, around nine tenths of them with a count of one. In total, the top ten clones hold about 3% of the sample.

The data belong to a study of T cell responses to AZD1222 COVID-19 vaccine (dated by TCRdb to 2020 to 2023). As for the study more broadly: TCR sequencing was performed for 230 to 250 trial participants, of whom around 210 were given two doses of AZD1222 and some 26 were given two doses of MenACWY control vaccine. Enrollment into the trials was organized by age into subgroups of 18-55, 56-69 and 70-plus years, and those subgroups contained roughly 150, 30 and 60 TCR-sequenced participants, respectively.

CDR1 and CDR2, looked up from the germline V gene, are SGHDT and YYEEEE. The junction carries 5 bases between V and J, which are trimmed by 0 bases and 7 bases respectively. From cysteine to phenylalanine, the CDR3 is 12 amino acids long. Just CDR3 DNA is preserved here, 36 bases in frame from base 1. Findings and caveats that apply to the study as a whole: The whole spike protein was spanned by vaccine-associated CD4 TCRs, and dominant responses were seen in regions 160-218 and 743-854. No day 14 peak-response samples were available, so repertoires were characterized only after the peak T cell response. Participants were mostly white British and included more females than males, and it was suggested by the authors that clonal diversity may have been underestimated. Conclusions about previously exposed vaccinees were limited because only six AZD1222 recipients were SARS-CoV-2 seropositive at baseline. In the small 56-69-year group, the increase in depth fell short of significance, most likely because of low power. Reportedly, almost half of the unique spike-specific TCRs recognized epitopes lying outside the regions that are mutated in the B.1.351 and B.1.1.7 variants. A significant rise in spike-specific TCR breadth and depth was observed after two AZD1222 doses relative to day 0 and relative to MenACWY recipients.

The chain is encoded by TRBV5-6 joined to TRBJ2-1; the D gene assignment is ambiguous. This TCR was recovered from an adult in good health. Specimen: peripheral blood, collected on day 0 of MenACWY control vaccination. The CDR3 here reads CASSLVANEQFF. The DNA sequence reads TGTGCCAGCAGCTTGGTTGCAAATGAGCAGTTCTTC.